This TCR beta chain came from a study of blood T cell repertoires in COVID-19. Overall study: From the United States, Italy and Spain came samples of acute and convalescent COVID-19.

Using immunoSEQ multiplex PCR, the repertoire was profiled, and TCRdb retains in-frame clones only, with some absent. The table records about 130,000 clones, 75% to 90% of them present only once. The junction had 4 bases not matched to a gene; V was cut back by 0 bases and J by 0 bases. The V gene's germline CDR1 is SGHKS and CDR2 YYEKEE (reference sequence). This CDR3 has 16 residues. The source material was PBMCs or T cells enriched from blood (not recorded which). This chain links TRBV5-5 with TRBJ2-3, with 7 positions matching TRBD1. The TCR was taken from a woman aged 50 to 60 who had recovered from COVID-19. The CDR3 nucleotides read TGTGCCAGCAGCTTGGGAGGGGGCGACAGCACAGATACGCAGTATTTT. It encodes CASSLGGGDSTDTQYF.